At least ten counts were recorded for the clone carrying this T cell receptor (beta chain). Mismatch with germline at one junction end may stem from a read error. Unique molecular identifiers were incorporated during preparation of the TCRbeta library. TCRdb reprocessed the PCR reads via MiXCR and lists one record per CDR3 protein. This sample yields about half a million distinct CDR3 sequences, of which roughly an eighth are seen a single time; over 5.5% belongs to the top ten. This CDR3 contains 13 residues. The data belong to a study of T-cell reconstitution after alpha-beta-depleted transplantation in children.

The V and J genes are TRBV12-3 or TRBV12-4 and TRBJ2-2; tentatively, D is TRBD2 (5 bases). This clonotype was obtained from a human donor who donated a stem cell graft to a child with combined immunodeficiency. Material: PBMCs from the stem cell graft donor, obtained from the stem cell graft. CDR3 residues: CASSLTGTGELFF. The CDR3 bases are TGCGCCAGCAGCCTCACGGGGACCGGGGAGCTGTTTTTT.